This T cell receptor beta chain came from a study of cytomegalovirus exposure and HLA in healthy donors. Clones were sequenced by immunoSEQ multiplex PCR, and TCRdb holds only the in-frame ones, with some missing. Found here are some 140,000 clones, roughly nine tenths of them singletons; the top ten hold less than 3.5%. This clone was seen ten or more times. This receptor was obtained from a young man in good health and CMV-seronegative. The sequenced sample consisted of PBMCs.

The CDR3 loop is CASSEYGEQYF. The CDR3 DNA reads as TGTGCCAGCAGTGAATACGGCGAGCAGTACTTC. The chain combines TRBV2 with TRBJ2-7; D ambiguous. CDR1 is SNHLY, CDR2 FYNNEI, per germline. Trimming left V 2 bases short and J 6 bases short, with 5 bases between. The CDR3 extends over 11 amino acids. The full variable domain, rest sourced from reference TRBV2 and TRBJ2-7, is EPEVTQTPSHQVTQMGQEVILRCVPISNHLYFYWYRQILGQKVEFLVSFYNNEISEKSEIFDDQFSVERPDGSNFTLKIRSTKLEDSAMYFCASSEYGEQYFGPGTRLTVT.